The present TCR beta chain was sequenced within a study of early T cells in non-severe SARS-CoV-2 infection. Study-wide context: Sequencing of bulk RNA from unsorted whole blood was done, without chain pairing. General study results and limits: Matching with VDJdb favored anti-spike CD8 responses (missing private and CD4 specificities).

Attachment of unique molecular identifiers was made to individual cDNA molecules. Via MiXCR, TCRdb re-called the 5' RACE reads, giving one row per CDR3 protein. The table records about 48,000 distinct CDR3 sequences, approximately 9.8% of them present only once. Note on this clonotype: What it binds is not known.

The receptor comes from an adult who was a healthcare worker with PCR-confirmed SARS-CoV-2 infection or an uninfected control (not recorded which). The sample was whole blood.

As DNA, the CDR3 is TGTGCCAGCAGTTTACGGGGGGACTATGGCTACACCTTC. Its translation: CASSLRGDYGYTF. The chain couples TRBV28 to TRBJ1-2, with D maybe TRBD1 (5 bases). V was pared by 2 bases and J by 3 bases, with 7 bases between. The germline CDR1 and CDR2 sequences are MDHEN and SYDVKM. The CDR3 has 13 residues.